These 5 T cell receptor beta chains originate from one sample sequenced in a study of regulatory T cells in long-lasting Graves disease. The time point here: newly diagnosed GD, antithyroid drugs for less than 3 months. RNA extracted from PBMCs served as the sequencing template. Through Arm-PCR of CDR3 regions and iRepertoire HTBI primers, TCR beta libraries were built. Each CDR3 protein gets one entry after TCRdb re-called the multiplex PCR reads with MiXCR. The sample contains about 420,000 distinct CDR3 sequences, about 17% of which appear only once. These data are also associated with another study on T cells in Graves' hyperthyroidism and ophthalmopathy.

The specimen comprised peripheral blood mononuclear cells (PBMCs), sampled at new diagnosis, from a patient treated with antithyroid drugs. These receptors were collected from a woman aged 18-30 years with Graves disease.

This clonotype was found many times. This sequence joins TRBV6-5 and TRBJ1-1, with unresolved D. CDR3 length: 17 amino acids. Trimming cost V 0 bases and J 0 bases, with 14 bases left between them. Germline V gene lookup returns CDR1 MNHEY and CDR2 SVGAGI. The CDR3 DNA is TGTGCCAGCAGTTACTCGATCCGAAAAATCATGAACACTGAAGCTTTCTTT. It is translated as CASSYSIRKIMNTEAFF.

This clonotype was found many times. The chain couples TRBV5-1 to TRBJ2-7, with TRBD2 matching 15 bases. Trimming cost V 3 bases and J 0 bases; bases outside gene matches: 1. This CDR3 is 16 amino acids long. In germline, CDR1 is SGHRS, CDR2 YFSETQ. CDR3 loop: CASSWGLAGGSYEQYF. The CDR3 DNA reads TGCGCCAGCAGCTGGGGACTAGCGGGAGGCTCCTACGAGCAGTACTTC.

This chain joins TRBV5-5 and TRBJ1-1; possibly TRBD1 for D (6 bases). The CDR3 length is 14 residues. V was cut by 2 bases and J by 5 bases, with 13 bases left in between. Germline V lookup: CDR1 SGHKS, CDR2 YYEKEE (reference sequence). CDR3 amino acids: CASSLQGGSTEAFF. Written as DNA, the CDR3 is TGTGCCAGCAGCTTACAGGGTGGATCAACTGAAGCTTTCTTT.

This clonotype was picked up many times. CDR3: CASGLRTAQNEQFF. CDR3 DNA: TGTGCCAGCGGCCTTCGGACAGCCCAGAATGAGCAGTTCTTC. The rearrangement links TRBV6-1 to TRBJ2-1; D is possibly TRBD1 (6 bases). This CDR3 is built from 14 residues. Trimming took off 8 bases at V and 7 bases at J, with 18 bases between the two ends. The germline gives CDR1 MNHNS, CDR2 SASEGT.

CDR3 nucleotides: TGCAGCGTTGTTTTTTTTGTCGGACTAGCGGGAGAAGAGACCCAGTACTTC. Translated: CSVVFFVGLAGEETQYF. The rearrangement uses TRBV29-1 and TRBJ2-5; 13 nucleotides line up with TRBD2. Germline V gives CDR1 SQVTM, CDR2 ANQGSEA. V was clipped by 4 bases and J by 3 bases; unmatched bases: 11. The CDR3 runs 17 residues.